Listed below are T cell receptor beta chains from one sample, sequenced in a study of T cell changes during pregnancy in multiple sclerosis. Assay: immunoSEQ multiplex PCR; the TCRdb copy retains only in-frame clones and omits some. In the table there are tens of thousands of clones, roughly nine tenths of which are singletons. This specimen consisted of CD4+ T cells from peripheral blood mononuclear cells, obtained in the second trimester of pregnancy. The receptors originated from a female donor in good health, enrolled as a control in a pregnancy study. CDR3s include the opening cysteine and the closing phenylalanine or tryptophan. Fields, in order: D gene, J gene, clone size, V gene, CDR3 protein, CDR3 DNA. D genes are given only for firm matches. Clone size is shown for a subset of rows, as once, few, many or a class of expanded clone.

D: NA; J: TRBJ1-6; size: NA; V: TRBV29-1; CDR3: CSVRAGGDSPLHF; DNA: TGCAGCGTTCGCGCGGGGGGGGATTCACCCCTCCACTTT
D: NA; J: TRBJ1-2; size: NA; V: TRBV19; CDR3: CASSYRANYGYTF; DNA: TGTGCCAGTAGCTACAGGGCTAACTATGGCTACACCTTC
D: NA; J: TRBJ1-6; size: NA; V: TRBV4-2; CDR3: CASSQDPDSPLHF; DNA: TGTGCCAGCAGCCAAGATCCGGATTCACCCCTCCACTTT
D: NA; J: TRBJ2-3; size: once; V: TRBV19; CDR3: CASSVDRSTDTQYF; DNA: TGTGCCAGTAGTGTTGACAGGTCCACAGATACGCAGTATTTT
D: NA; J: TRBJ1-1; size: NA; V: TRBV10-2; CDR3: CASSGSLVSEAFF; DNA: TGCGCCAGCAGTGGTTCCTTAGTGTCTGAAGCTTTCTTT
D: NA; J: TRBJ1-4; size: NA; V: TRBV7-9; CDR3: CASSLGQINEKLFF; DNA: TGTGCCAGCAGCTTAGGACAGATAAATGAAAAACTGTTTTTT
D: NA; J: TRBJ1-1; size: once; V: TRBV18; CDR3: CASSPSGRETEAFF; DNA: TGTGCCAGCTCACCATCGGGGCGGGAGACTGAAGCTTTCTTT
D: TRBD2; J: TRBJ2-3; size: NA; V: TRBV30; CDR3: CAWRDGLAGGPDTQYF; DNA: TGTGCCTGGAGGGATGGACTAGCGGGGGGCCCAGATACGCAGTATTTT
D: NA; J: TRBJ2-2; size: NA; V: TRBV4-3; CDR3: CASSQPEDRNTGELFF; DNA: TGCGCCAGCAGCCAACCGGAAGACAGGAACACCGGGGAGCTGTTTTTT
D: NA; J: TRBJ1-3; size: NA; V: TRBV2; CDR3: CASSEGTANSGNTIYF; DNA: TGTGCCAGCAGTGAAGGGACAGCCAACTCTGGAAACACCATATATTTT